Described below is a single T cell receptor (beta chain) sequence and its context. Its antigen is not identified. Profiled with immunoSEQ multiplex PCR; TCRdb holds only in-frame clones, not every one. The table includes some 5,000 clones, 81% detected once. The V end was cut by 0 bases, the J end by 1 base, with 11 bases between. CDR1 is SGHRS, CDR2 YFSETQ, per germline. CDR3 size: 15 residues. This sample is part of a study of immune evolution from preneoplasia to lung adenocarcinoma. Points from the study as a whole: Top clone share appeared to fall from AAH through AIS, MIA, adenocarcinoma.

This chain joins TRBV5-1 and TRBJ2-7; perhaps TRBD1 as D (7 bases). The source is a person over 45 with lung adenocarcinoma. Source material: FFPE normal lung tissue adjacent to the tumor. CDR3 nucleotide sequence: TGCGCCAGCAGCTTGGGGGCAGGGGGGTCCTACGAGCAGTACTTC. Residues: CASSLGAGGSYEQYF.